What follows are 18 T cell receptor beta chains derived from one specimen sequenced in a study of T cells in Graves' hyperthyroidism and ophthalmopathy. TCR beta CDR3 regions were amplified from RNA. First-round RT-PCR of the TCR CDR3 relied on the HTBI primer set. One entry per CDR3 protein, called by TCRdb with MiXCR from the multiplex PCR reads. The sample lists 500,000 to 750,000 distinct CDR3 sequences; about 15% were seen once. Sequenced material: blood. Receptor source: a woman in her 30s with Graves' hyperthyroidism.

This clonotype was seen many times. The chain couples TRBV15 to TRBJ2-3; a possible D gene is TRBD1 (6 bases). CDR1 is LNHNV, CDR2 YYDKDF, per germline (reference sequence). The CDR3 totals 14 residues. V was trimmed by 0 bases and J by 4 bases, leaving 8 bases between them. The CDR3 sequence: CATSRDPGADTQYF. The CDR3 coding sequence is TGTGCCACCAGCAGAGACCCAGGGGCAGATACGCAGTATTTT.

This clonotype was detected ten times or more. V gene TRBV5-1 combines with J gene TRBJ2-1, with 16 nucleotides matching TRBD2. Germline V gene sequence: CDR1 SGHRS, CDR2 YFSETQ. This CDR3 comprises 16 residues. The trim removed 5 bases at V and 5 bases at J, leaving 4 bases unmatched. The CDR3 region has the DNA TGCGCCAGCAGTAAGGGACTAGCGGGAGGGCACAATGAGCAGTTCTTC. Protein sequence: CASSKGLAGGHNEQFF.

This clonotype was recorded a few times. This clone may be a read error of a much larger clone one base away. The chain couples TRBV3-1 to TRBJ2-7; weak D call: TRBD2 (6 bases). The DNA end is more similar to TRBJ2-1, so the J call may be wrong. This CDR3 contains 16 residues. CDR1 and CDR2 from the germline V gene are LGHDT and YNNKEL (reference sequence). In DNA form, the CDR3 reads TGTGCCAGCAGCCAGGGGACTTCCCCTAGCTCCTACGAGCAGTTCTTC. Translation: CASSQGTSPSSYEQFF.

This clonotype was counted between two and nine times. The CDR3 nucleotides read TGCGCCAGCAGCCTCCGACAGGAACACGAGCAGTACTTC. Translation: CASSLRQEHEQYF. The J gene is TRBJ2-7, the V gene TRBV4-3; TRBD1 is a possible D gene (6 bases). This CDR3 region has 13 residues. The V end lost 4 bases, the J end lost 5 bases, and 12 bases lay between the germline ends. CDR1 is LGHNA, CDR2 YSLEER, per germline.

V gene TRBV11-2 combines with J gene TRBJ2-5; 10 bases match TRBD2. CDR1 SGHAT and CDR2 FQNNGV come from the germline V gene. V dropped 3 bases and J dropped 5; count of bases not matched to a gene: 9. The CDR3 length is 16 residues. CDR3 in amino acids: CASSFSLAGVWETQYF. Here the CDR3 DNA reads TGTGCCAGCAGCTTCTCCCTAGCGGGAGTCTGGGAGACCCAGTACTTC. The whole variable domain, filled in from reference TRBV11-2 and TRBJ2-5, reads EAGVAQSPRYKIIEKRQSVAFWCNPISGHATLYWYQQILGQGPKLLIQFQNNGVVDDSQLPKDRFSAERLKGVDSTLKIQPAKLEDSAVYLCASSFSLAGVWETQYFGPGTRLLVL.

The chain combines TRBV2 with TRBJ2-1; weak D call: TRBD2 (7 bases). Germline assignment: CDR1 SNHLY and CDR2 FYNNEI. This CDR3 comprises 15 residues. Trimming left V 4 bases short and J 8 bases short, with 18 bases between. The CDR3 protein is CASSVWAGEGDEQFF. CDR3 coding DNA: TGTGCCAGCAGTGTCTGGGCGGGAGAGGGGGATGAGCAGTTCTTC.

The chain has TRBV6-5 and TRBJ2-5; tentatively, D is TRBD1 (5 bases). The CDR3 length is 14 residues. Germline V gives CDR1 MNHEY, CDR2 SVGAGI. Trimming took off 0 bases at V and 5 bases at J, with 10 bases between the two ends. CDR3 region: CASSYSGAVETQYF. The CDR3 DNA sequence: TGTGCCAGCAGTTACTCAGGGGCGGTCGAGACCCAGTACTTC.

The V and J genes are TRBV3-1 and TRBJ1-1, with 7 bases fitting TRBD1. Looked up from germline, CDR1 is LGHDT and CDR2 is YNNKEL (reference sequence). The CDR3 totals 15 residues. The trim removed 2 bases at V and 5 bases at J, leaving 8 bases unmatched. CDR3 protein: CASSQRRQGWTEAFF. As DNA, the CDR3 is TGTGCCAGCAGCCAAAGGAGACAGGGATGGACTGAAGCTTTCTTT.

This clonotype was picked up many times. The J gene is TRBJ2-3, the V gene TRBV7-6; D may be TRBD1 or TRBD2 (5 bases each). Trimming left V 5 bases short and J 2 bases short, with 17 bases between. From germline, CDR1 is SGHVS and CDR2 FNYEAQ. The CDR3 contains 16 residues. The CDR3 DNA is TGTGCCAGCAGCCAGGGAGTTCTCGGCTACACAGATACGCAGTATTTT. It codes for CASSQGVLGYTDTQYF. The full variable domain, its missing parts supplied by reference TRBV7-6 and TRBJ2-3, is GAGVSQSPRYKVTKRGQDVALRCDPISGHVSLYWYRQALGQGPEFLTYFNYEAQQDKSGLPNDRFSAERPEGSISTLTIQRTEQRDSAMYRCASSQGVLGYTDTQYFGPGTRLTVL.

This clonotype was found many times. The genes are TRBV3-1 and TRBJ2-1; 10 bases match TRBD2. The V and J ends lost 0 bases and 6 bases, in that order; junction bases with no gene match: 2. From germline, CDR1 is LGHDT and CDR2 YNNKEL (reference sequence). There are 15 residues in the CDR3. The CDR3 reads CASSQDSGRFNEQFF. CDR3 nucleotides: TGTGCCAGCAGCCAAGATAGCGGGAGGTTCAATGAGCAGTTCTTC.

This clonotype was seen many times. The CDR3 reads CSASFSDEGDTQYF. The CDR3 DNA follows: TGCAGTGCTAGCTTCTCAGATGAGGGCGATACGCAGTATTTT. V gene TRBV20-1 combines with J gene TRBJ2-3; possible D gene TRBD2, 5 bases. This CDR3 comprises 14 residues. Looked up from germline, CDR1 is DFQATT and CDR2 is SNEGSKA (reference sequence). Trimming left V 3 bases short and J 6 bases short, with 16 bases between.

The V call is TRBV4-1, the J call TRBJ2-7, with D perhaps matching TRBD1 or TRBD2 (5 bases each). Germline values: CDR1 MGHRA, CDR2 YSYEKL. The CDR3 loop spans 15 amino acids. Trimming shortened V by 0 bases and J by 0 bases, and 9 bases separated the two germline ends. The CDR3: CASSQDSGGSYEQYF. The CDR3 bases are TGCGCCAGCAGCCAAGATTCTGGGGGCTCCTACGAGCAGTACTTC.

This clonotype was detected many times. J is TRBJ1-1 and V is TRBV11-2; D possibly corresponds to TRBD1 (6 bases). V was trimmed by 8 bases and J by 6 bases, leaving 16 bases between them. Per germline, CDR1 SGHAT and CDR2 FQNNGV. The CDR3 covers 13 residues. CDR3 nucleotides: TGTGCCAGCGCGGTGGGGGGGCTGGCTGAAGCTTTCTTT. It codes for CASAVGGLAEAFF.

This chain connects TRBV28 to TRBJ2-2; 9 bases line up with TRBD2. Germline V gene lookup returns CDR1 MDHEN and CDR2 SYDVKM. V trimming: 6 bases; J trimming: 3 bases; junction bases outside the gene matches: 8. The CDR3 length is 16 residues. The CDR3 spells CASSREREVYTGELFF. Written as DNA, the CDR3 is TGTGCCAGCAGCCGAGAGCGGGAGGTCTACACCGGGGAGCTGTTTTTT.

This clonotype was observed a few times. The rearrangement joins TRBV28 to TRBJ2-5; D is perhaps TRBD2 (6 bases). The germline V gene encodes CDR1 MDHEN and CDR2 SYDVKM. This CDR3 is 19 amino acids long. Trimming shortened V by 6 bases and J by 2 bases, and 28 bases separated the two germline ends. The CDR3: CASRGERGGTLLSQETQYF. CDR3 in DNA: TGTGCCAGCAGGGGGGAACGTGGGGGGACTCTTTTATCGCAAGAGACCCAGTACTTC. Complete variable domain (other parts from reference TRBV28 and TRBJ2-5): DVKVTQSSRYLVKRTGEKVFLECVQDMDHENMFWYRQDPGLGLRLIYFSYDVKMKEKGDIPEGYSVSREKKERFSLILESASTNQTSMYLCASRGERGGTLLSQETQYFGPGTRLLVL.

The chain links TRBV12-3 or TRBV12-4 to TRBJ1-1; D possibly corresponds to TRBD1 (5 bases). The CDR3 spans 17 residues. Trimming took 5 bases from V and 6 from J, leaving 25 bases between them. CDR3 sequence (DNA): TGTGCCAGCAGTGGGAGGGTCCTGGGGGTACTTACGGCTGAAGCTTTCTTT. It codes for CASSGRVLGVLTAEAFF.

This clonotype was detected ten times or more. J is TRBJ2-1 and V is TRBV3-1; no clear D. Trimming left V 4 bases short and J 5 bases short, with 9 bases between. The CDR3 is 13 residues long. Germline V gene data show CDR1 as LGHDT and CDR2 as YNNKEL (reference sequence). This CDR3 is CASSPTQDNEQFF. In nucleotides, the CDR3 is TGTGCCAGCAGCCCCACCCAGGACAATGAGCAGTTCTTC.

At least ten counts were recorded for this clonotype. The chain carries TRBV15 and TRBJ1-2, with unresolved D. V lost 0 bases, J lost 0 bases, and 8 bases lay in between. CDR1 is LNHNV, CDR2 YYDKDF, per germline (reference sequence). The CDR3 is 15 residues long. CDR3 amino acids: CATSRDPGSNYGYTF. The CDR3 nucleotides are TGTGCCACCAGCAGAGATCCGGGCTCTAACTATGGCTACACCTTC. Based on the CDR3 plus reference TRBV15 and TRBJ1-2, the full variable domain is DAMVIQNPRYQVTQFGKPVTLSCSQTLNHNVMYWYQQKSSQAPKLLFHYYDKDFNNEADTPDNFQSRRPNTSFCFLDIRSPGLGDTAMYLCATSRDPGSNYGYTFGSGTRLTVV.